This TCR beta chain derives from a study of cytomegalovirus exposure and HLA in healthy donors. Study-wide results and caveats: TCR beta sequences reportedly predicted most subjects' HLA-A and HLA-B alleles accurately. Presence/absence analyses took donor sequencing depth as roughly uniform. Analyzed later, association rates of TCRs varied across HLA loci, with DRB1 most and HLA-C fewest.

This clone was found a few times. Its antigen is as yet unknown. Trimming stripped 3 bases from V and 4 bases from J, with 12 bases between. The V gene's germline CDR1 is GTSNPN and CDR2 SVGIG (reference sequence). The CDR3 is 13 amino acids. Vbeta (60) and Jbeta (13) primers were used in the PCR. Assay: immunoSEQ multiplex PCR; the TCRdb copy retains only in-frame clones and omits some. The data contain around 180,000 clones, less than 75% of them singletons. The clonotype originates from a girl aged 10 to 17 in good health and CMV-seronegative. The rearrangement uses TRBV30 and TRBJ1-2; tentative D call: TRBD1 (5 bases). Sequenced material: PBMCs. Written as DNA, the CDR3 is TGTGCCTGGAGAGGGGTAGCAGCCTATGGCTACACCTTC. Protein: CAWRGVAAYGYTF.